The TCR beta chain described here comes from a study of blood T cell repertoires in COVID-19. This clone appeared a few times. This CDR3 has 13 amino acids. The germline gives CDR1 MGHRA, CDR2 YSYEKL. Trimming removed 4 bases at V and 10 bases at J, with 14 bases between. Profiling relied on immunoSEQ multiplex PCR, and the TCRdb table lists in-frame clones only, not all of them. Here the sample spans some 46,000 clones, approximately 89% being singletons. Sequencing was done on a sample of peripheral blood. The chain uses TRBV4-1 and TRBJ2-1; D is unresolved. The sequence came from a man in his fifties with acute or convalescent COVID-19. The CDR3 region is CASSRSEMLEQFF. For the CDR3, the DNA is TGCGCCAGCAGCCGAAGTGAGATGTTGGAGCAGTTCTTC.